The next 30 T cell receptor beta chains were all read from a single sample in a study of T cell changes during pregnancy in multiple sclerosis. The protocol was immunoSEQ multiplex PCR, while the TCRdb copy is restricted to in-frame clones and leaves out a portion. The repertoire consists of 40,000 to 50,000 clones, with 89% occurring once and the leading ten covering under 0.7%. This material consisted of CD4+ T cells from peripheral blood mononuclear cells, taken in the first trimester of pregnancy. The receptor set was obtained from a female donor with multiple sclerosis, enrolled in a pregnancy study.

The V gene is TRBV27, the J gene TRBJ2-1; 9 nucleotides agree with TRBD2. This CDR3 is 15 amino acids long. V was pared by 5 bases and J by 2 bases, with 4 bases of the junction left unmatched. Germline CDR1 is MNHEY and CDR2 is SMNVEV (reference sequence). Here the CDR3 DNA reads TGTGCCAGCAGTAATAGCGGGAGCCCCTACAATGAGCAGTTCTTC. It codes for CASSNSGSPYNEQFF.

In nucleotides, the CDR3 is TGTGCCAGCAGCGTAGGGCCTTCAGGTAACCTCTACGAGCAGTACTTC. Translation gives CASSVGPSGNLYEQYF. The chain is built from TRBV9 and TRBJ2-7; D remains unclear. V lost 0 bases to trimming and J lost 3 bases, with 16 bases between them. The CDR3 loop spans 16 amino acids. Germline V CDR1 and CDR2: SGDLS, YYNGEE.

The chain carries TRBV9 and TRBJ2-7, with 7 nucleotides matching TRBD1. Losses at the gene ends were 0 bases for V and 5 bases for J; bases not matched to a gene: 14. The CDR3 has 17 amino acids. Germline loops: CDR1 SGDLS, CDR2 YYNGEE. The CDR3, as DNA: TGTGCCAGCAGCGTAGACCCGGTCGAGGGGGCGATAAACGAGCAGTACTTC. Translation gives CASSVDPVEGAINEQYF.

This sequence joins TRBV28 and TRBJ1-1; TRBD1 aligns across 9 bases. V was clipped by 6 bases and J by 8 bases; unmatched bases: 4. Per germline, CDR1 MDHEN and CDR2 SYDVKM. The CDR3 has 12 amino acids. CDR3 DNA: TGTGCCAGCAGACAGGGGGCGATAGAAGCTTTCTTT. Protein: CASRQGAIEAFF.

V and J are TRBV7-2 and TRBJ2-5; D is uncertain. Trimming left V 5 bases short and J 8 bases short, with 12 bases between. Per the germline V gene, CDR1 is SGHTA and CDR2 is FQGNSA. The CDR3 length is 12 residues. The CDR3 loop reads CASSDLGYTQYF. The CDR3 nucleotides are TGTGCCAGCAGCGATCTAGGATACACCCAGTACTTC.

The gene calls are TRBV19 and TRBJ2-5; TRBD2 matches at 12 bases. This CDR3 has 16 residues. Unmatched junction bases numbered 4, after V lost 2 bases and J lost 3 bases. From germline, CDR1 is LNHDA and CDR2 SQIVND (reference sequence). The CDR3 DNA is TGTGCCAGTAGTATATGGACTAGCGGGATAGAAGAGACCCAGTACTTC. Protein: CASSIWTSGIEETQYF.

This rearrangement joins TRBV2 to TRBJ2-7, with TRBD1 identical over 11 bases. V lost 7 bases, J lost 0 bases, and 14 bases stayed unmatched. The CDR3 has 18 amino acids. CDR1 and CDR2 (germline): SNHLY, FYNNEI. The CDR3 DNA sequence: TGTGCCAGCACTCTACAAATCTCCGGGACAGGGGGCTCCTACGAGCAGTACTTC. Its translation: CASTLQISGTGGSYEQYF.

The V and J genes are TRBV29-1 and TRBJ2-5; TRBD2 agrees at 7 bases. CDR3 size: 12 residues. CDR1 and CDR2 from the germline V gene are SQVTM and ANQGSEA. J was trimmed by 5 bases and V by 6 bases; bases with no gene match: 6. For the CDR3, the DNA is TGCAGCGTGGCGATGGGGGGGGAGACCCAGTACTTC. Protein sequence: CSVAMGGETQYF.

The rearrangement links TRBV6-5 to TRBJ2-7; tentative D call: TRBD1 (6 bases). The germline V and J ends were trimmed by 3 bases and 2 bases, with 11 bases remaining between them. CDR3 length equals 14 residues. Germline assignment: CDR1 MNHEY and CDR2 SVGAGI. In nucleotides, the CDR3 is TGTGCCAGCAGTTATTTGGACAGAGCCTACGAGCAGTACTTC. Its translation: CASSYLDRAYEQYF.

This clone was counted a few times. The rearrangement joins TRBV19 to TRBJ1-5; D is perhaps TRBD1 (6 bases). The V gene's germline CDR1 is LNHDA and CDR2 SQIVND (reference sequence). The CDR3 consists of 18 residues. V was pared by 3 bases and J by 0 bases, with 18 bases between. The CDR3 sequence is CASSMTGQTGYSNQPQHF. In DNA form, the CDR3 reads TGTGCCAGTAGTATGACAGGTCAGACCGGTTATAGCAATCAGCCCCAGCATTTT.

The rearrangement joins TRBV10-2 to TRBJ2-7; 14 positions agree with TRBD2. Germline lookup yields CDR1 WSHSY and CDR2 SAAADI. J gave up 4 bases and V 5 bases, and 7 bases lay outside the gene matches. The CDR3 spans 16 residues. The CDR3 DNA reads TGCGCCAGCAGTACCCCAGGGACTAGCGGGAGATACGAGCAGTACTTC. Protein product: CASSTPGTSGRYEQYF.

The gene calls are TRBV29-1 and TRBJ2-1; 7 bases map to TRBD1. Trimming cost V 7 bases and J 2 bases; bases outside gene matches: 11. This CDR3 spans 15 amino acids. From germline, CDR1 is SQVTM and CDR2 ANQGSEA. The CDR3 DNA is TGCAGCGCCTCGACAAAAGGGGGCCCCTACAATGAGCAGTTCTTC. It encodes CSASTKGGPYNEQFF.

The CDR3 DNA reads TGTGCCAGCAGCCCTGGGACAGGGAATGAGCAGTTCTTC. Protein product: CASSPGTGNEQFF. The chain uses TRBV5-4 and TRBJ2-1; 9 bases align to TRBD1. V lost 4 bases to trimming and J lost 7 bases; unmatched junction nucleotides: 3. Germline-derived CDR1 and CDR2 are SGHNT and YYREEE (reference sequence). The CDR3 consists of 13 residues.

The gene calls are TRBV6-6 and TRBJ1-5, with D hard to call. The ends were cut back, 4 bases at V and 0 bases at J, with 7 bases in the middle. The CDR3 is 14 amino acids. Germline CDR1 reads MNHNY; CDR2 reads SVGAGI (reference sequence). The CDR3 DNA follows: TGTGCCAGCAGTTCGTCAGATAGCAATCAGCCCCAGCATTTT. It codes for CASSSSDSNQPQHF.

The chain couples TRBV9 to TRBJ2-3; D may be TRBD1 (6 bases). This CDR3 is 17 amino acids long. V lost 2 bases and J 3 bases, leaving 19 bases between the germline ends. In germline, CDR1 is SGDLS, CDR2 YYNGEE. CDR3 in DNA: TGTGCCAGCAGCGTGGGGAGAGGGGGATGGAGGACAGATACGCAGTATTTT. It encodes CASSVGRGGWRTDTQYF. The variable domain in full, completed from reference TRBV9 and TRBJ2-3, reads DSGVTQTPKHLITATGQRVTLRCSPRSGDLSVYWYQQSLDQGLQFLIQYYNGEERAKGNILERFSAQQFPDLHSELNLSSLELGDSALYFCASSVGRGGWRTDTQYFGPGTRLTVL.

The genes are TRBV15 and TRBJ2-7, with D possibly being TRBD2 (6 bases). Deletions cut 6 bases from V and 1 base from J, with 13 bases between. The CDR3 spans 14 residues. Germline lookup yields CDR1 LNHNV and CDR2 YYDKDF (reference sequence). CDR3 in DNA: TGTGCCACCAGACAGCCCGGGACTTCCTACGAGCAGTACTTC. This sequence encodes CATRQPGTSYEQYF.

This sequence joins TRBV7-6 and TRBJ2-3, with D maybe TRBD1 (5 bases). Germline CDR1 is SGHVS and CDR2 is FNYEAQ. The V end was cut by 1 base, the J end by 2 bases, with 13 bases between. The length of the CDR3 is 16 residues. CDR3 protein: CASSLVPAGLTDTQYF. Here the CDR3 DNA reads TGTGCCAGCAGCTTAGTCCCAGCAGGGCTCACAGATACGCAGTATTTT.

This clone was observed a few times. The genes are TRBV9 and TRBJ1-1, with 7 positions matching TRBD1. Germline CDR1 is SGDLS and CDR2 is YYNGEE. Trimming at V came to 0 bases and at J to 0 bases, leaving 2 bases not matched to a gene. This CDR3 has 15 amino acids. CDR3 loop: CASSVAQGMNTEAFF. The CDR3 DNA reads TGTGCCAGCAGCGTAGCACAGGGGATGAACACTGAAGCTTTCTTT.

The rearrangement uses TRBV6-1 and TRBJ1-1; 9 nucleotides agree with TRBD1. J gave up 4 bases and V 4 bases, and 13 bases lay outside the gene matches. This CDR3 has 17 amino acids. Germline V gene sequence: CDR1 MNHNS, CDR2 SASEGT. The CDR3 here is CASSVLLSGTGSTEAFF. In DNA form, the CDR3 reads TGTGCCAGCAGTGTCCTCTTATCCGGGACAGGGAGCACTGAAGCTTTCTTT.

The genes are TRBV9 and TRBJ2-3, with D possibly TRBD2 on 6 matching bases. The V end was cut by 4 bases, the J end by 2 bases, with 17 bases between. The germline CDR1 and CDR2 sequences are SGDLS and YYNGEE. The CDR3 covers 16 residues. The DNA of the CDR3 is TGTGCCAGCAGCCCGGGGGTAGCCGTTGTCACAGATACGCAGTATTTT. Its protein is CASSPGVAVVTDTQYF.

The chain is built from TRBV9 and TRBJ2-1; 7 nucleotides line up with TRBD2. Germline V gives CDR1 SGDLS, CDR2 YYNGEE. The CDR3 length is 14 residues. The V gene end was trimmed by 0 bases and the J gene end by 7 bases; junction bases not matched to a gene: 4. CDR3 region: CASSVGLATNEQFF. DNA for the CDR3: TGTGCCAGCAGCGTAGGACTAGCTACGAATGAGCAGTTCTTC.

CDR3 in DNA: TGCGCCAGCAGCCTCCGTCTTCAAGAGACCCAGTACTTC. Its translation is CASSLRLQETQYF. The J gene is TRBJ2-5, the V gene TRBV5-1; D uncertain. CDR1 and CDR2 from the germline V gene are SGHRS and YFSETQ. V was clipped by 4 bases and J by 2 bases, with 9 bases between them. The CDR3 covers 13 residues. Combining the CDR3 with reference TRBV5-1 and TRBJ2-5 gives the whole variable domain KAGVTQTPRYLIKTRGQQVTLSCSPISGHRSVSWYQQTPGQGLQFLFEYFSETQRNKGNFPGRFSGRQFSNSRSEMNVSTLELGDSALYLCASSLRLQETQYFGPGTRLLVL.

This chain uses TRBV27 with TRBJ2-1, with 10 bases identical to TRBD2. This CDR3 region has 14 residues. CDR1 and CDR2 (germline): MNHEY, SMNVEV (reference sequence). V was pared by 4 bases and J by 6 bases, with 3 bases of the junction left unmatched. This CDR3 reads CASSSSGSVNEQFF. The CDR3 region has the DNA TGTGCCAGCAGTTCTAGCGGGAGCGTCAATGAGCAGTTCTTC.

The rearrangement links TRBV4-2 to TRBJ2-5; 14 bases line up with TRBD2. V lost 5 bases and J lost 5; bases outside the gene matches: 10. Germline V gene lookup returns CDR1 LGHNA and CDR2 YNFKEQ. CDR3 length: 17 residues. For the CDR3, the DNA is TGTGCCAGCAGCACCGGGACTAGCGGGAGATCCGGGGAGACCCAGTACTTC. It encodes CASSTGTSGRSGETQYF.

The rearrangement joins TRBV9 to TRBJ1-4, with D possibly TRBD1 on 6 matching bases. Between the trimmed V and J ends, which lost 3 bases and 8 bases, there was a span of 14 bases. The CDR3 consists of 14 residues. In germline, CDR1 is SGDLS, CDR2 YYNGEE. The CDR3 bases are TGTGCCAGCAGCGCGGACAGTCTCCGGGAAAAACTGTTTTTT. It codes for CASSADSLREKLFF.

This clone was picked up a small number of times. The CDR3 protein is CASRTGDYGYTF. CDR3 in DNA: TGTGCCAGCAGGACAGGGGACTATGGCTACACCTTC. The gene calls are TRBV6-6 and TRBJ1-2, with 8 bases matching TRBD1. CDR3 length: 12 amino acids. Germline CDR1 and CDR2: MNHNY and SVGAGI (reference sequence). The J segment lost 3 bases and the V segment lost 6 bases, leaving 0 bases of the junction unmatched.

This clone has more than one count but fewer than ten. V gene TRBV7-2 combines with J gene TRBJ1-2, with TRBD1 matching over 12 bases. The V segment lost 6 bases and the J segment 7 bases; nucleotides outside the gene matches: 12. Looked up from germline, CDR1 is SGHTA and CDR2 is FQGNSA. The CDR3 length is 16 residues. The CDR3 region is CASRKRPGQGARGYTF. CDR3 coding DNA: TGTGCCAGCAGGAAAAGACCGGGACAGGGGGCGCGTGGCTACACCTTC.

This clone was picked up one time. The chain carries TRBV28 and TRBJ2-7; 9 bases align to TRBD2. V lost 8 bases to trimming and J lost 2 bases; unmatched junction nucleotides: 16. The germline CDR1 and CDR2 sequences are MDHEN and SYDVKM. The CDR3 spans 17 residues. Here the CDR3 reads CASSSGTLAGLPYEQYF. The CDR3 bases are TGTGCCAGCTCCTCAGGGACCCTAGCGGGACTACCCTACGAGCAGTACTTC.

The genes are TRBV7-3 and TRBJ2-1; 11 positions agree with TRBD2. J gave up 7 bases and V 2 bases, and 4 bases lay outside the gene matches. The CDR3 has 15 amino acids. Germline values: CDR1 SGHTA, CDR2 FQGTGA. The chain's CDR3 is CASSLSSGRSNEQFF. CDR3 DNA sequence: TGTGCCAGCAGCTTATCTAGCGGGAGGAGTAATGAGCAGTTCTTC.

The chain employs TRBV11-1 and TRBJ2-2; possible D gene TRBD2, 5 bases. Trimming removed 1 base from V and 0 bases from J, with 12 bases in between. The germline CDR1 and CDR2 sequences are SGHAT and FQDESV (reference sequence). The CDR3 extends over 17 amino acids. CDR3 region: CASSLGLGSPNTGELFF. The CDR3 bases are TGTGCCAGCAGCTTAGGCCTAGGGAGCCCGAACACCGGGGAGCTGTTTTTT.